This TCR beta chain was retrieved from a study of radiotherapy plus CTLA-4 blockade in lung cancer. Of note for this clone: What it recognizes is unknown.

Assay: immunoSEQ multiplex PCR; the TCRdb copy retains only in-frame clones and omits some. The repertoire holds roughly 70,000 clones, with around 86% as singletons. Trimming removed 3 bases from V and 6 bases from J, with 11 bases in between. Germline V CDR1 and CDR2: MNHEY, SMNVEV (reference sequence). This CDR3 spans 13 amino acids. General study results and limits: Blood TCR clones of tumor origin expanded after radiotherapy plus ipilimumab.

The TCR originated in a human donor with non-small cell lung cancer that progressed on radiotherapy plus ipilimumab. The sample consisted of peripheral blood, taken from a patient treated with radiotherapy plus ipilimumab. The chain couples TRBV27 to TRBJ1-1; possibly TRBD1 for D (5 bases). The CDR3 nucleotides read TGTGCCAGCAGTTTCAGGGTGGGGGCTGAAGCTTTCTTT. It translates to CASSFRVGAEAFF.